This TCR beta chain was identified during a study of CD8 T cells in Susac syndrome (dated by TCRdb to about 2019). In terms of the full investigation: Whether CD8+ T cell activation and differentiation in Susac syndrome was antigen driven was tested using repertoire sequencing.

CDR1 SGHAT and CDR2 FQNNGV are derived from the germline V gene. The CDR3 measures 15 amino acids from cysteine to phenylalanine. The retained sequence is limited to the CDR3, 45 bases, with the frame set at the first base. V trim: 3 bases; J trim: 7 bases; unmatched bases: 5. Study-wide conclusions, independent of this receptor: The study acknowledged that relatively few individuals were included in the TCR sequencing and HLA analysis.

Peripheral blood CD8+ and CD4+ T cells from healthy donors, Susac syndrome patients and multiple sclerosis patients were profiled by high-throughput TCR beta sequencing. The multiple sclerosis controls were treatment-naive patients whose relapsing-remitting disease, either stable or active, fulfilled the revised McDonald criteria. Bulk CD8+ and CD4+ T cells were purified by magnetic negative isolation, while CD8+ TEMRA cells were enriched using FACS. Blood was drawn into EDTA tubes, processed within 24 hours, and PBMCs were isolated by density gradient centrifugation. PBMCs intended for TCR sequencing were frozen in liquid nitrogen and were later thawed in a 37 degrees C water bath. A purity of at least 90% was achieved for sorted or isolated CD4+, CD8+ and CD8+ TEMRA cells. As for this clonotype: Its antigen is not yet known. No quality values exist for individual bases; no much larger clone is one base distant.

RNA was extracted with the RNeasy kit and roughly 0.45 to 1 ug was reverse transcribed using random hexamers. The immunoSEQ multiplex PCR assay, which covers 54 Vbeta and 13 Jbeta segments, was used to amplify TCR beta CDR3 regions. Bias from PCR amplification was corrected by using a synthetic template baseline for primer optimization and for computational correction. As for how the authors treated the data: Reads were annotated to V, D and J genes per IMGT and analyzed with immunoSEQ Analyzer, keeping only productive sequences. To calculate clonality, Shannon entropy was normalized by log2 of the number of productive unique sequences and then subtracted from one. For each patient and control, public and private clones were evaluated among the 100 most prevalent clones. A clone was defined as Susac-specific if it was absent from the healthy and MS cohorts, from some 1,100 published viral clones and from other ImmuneACCESS disease sequences. TCRdb's own reprocessing of the public reads used fastp at Q25 and MiXCR and kept productive beta chains. Every entry covers one CDR3 protein and lists the most common genes and DNA from its rows. The V and J calls reflect TCRdb's pipeline rather than the authors' work. The sample yields around 300,000 distinct CDR3 sequences; about 90% were counted once. The ten largest account for less than 0.08% of the sample.

What was sequenced was CD4+ T cells from PBMCs. The TCR originated in a human donor with multiple sclerosis. The chain uses TRBV11-2 and TRBJ2-1, and TRBD2 aligns with 11 junction nucleotides. The CDR3 region: CASSFQTSGENEQFF. The DNA sequence is given as TGTGCCAGCAGCTTTCAGACTAGCGGGGAGAATGAGCAGTTCTTC.